These 5 T cell receptor beta chains originate from one sample sequenced in a study of beta chain features in type 1 diabetes. As every portion of the isolated RNA was reverse transcribed, the sequencing read expressed TCRB transcripts. This table comes from immunoSEQ multiplex PCR, and its TCRdb copy is limited to in-frame clones, with some not included. The sample includes under 400,000 clones, around 20% of them seen just once. Sequenced: naive CD4+ T cells from blood. The receptors originated from a woman aged 18 to 35 in good health.

This sequence joins TRBV19 and TRBJ2-5, with TRBD2 identical over 13 bases. Germline CDR1 reads LNHDA; CDR2 reads SQIVND (reference sequence). The CDR3 runs 18 residues. Unmatched junction bases numbered 11, after V lost 3 bases and J lost 4 bases. Here the CDR3 DNA reads TGTGCCAGTAGTATGGATCAAGGACTAGCGGGAGAGTTAGAGACCCAGTACTTC. Protein: CASSMDQGLAGELETQYF.

The chain recombines TRBV9 with TRBJ1-2, with no clear D. There are 15 residues in the CDR3. CDR1 is SGDLS, CDR2 YYNGEE, per germline. Trimming shortened V by 4 bases and J by 0 bases, and 13 bases separated the two germline ends. The CDR3 DNA follows: TGTGCCAGCAGCCTCGAGGGCAGAGCTAACTATGGCTACACCTTC. It specifies CASSLEGRANYGYTF. Using reference TRBV9 and TRBJ1-2 for the parts outside the CDR3, the full variable domain is DSGVTQTPKHLITATGQRVTLRCSPRSGDLSVYWYQQSLDQGLQFLIQYYNGEERAKGNILERFSAQQFPDLHSELNLSSLELGDSALYFCASSLEGRANYGYTFGSGTRLTVV.

The gene calls are TRBV7-3 and TRBJ2-3, with a weak D call TRBD2 (5 bases). CDR1 is SGHTA and CDR2 is FQGTGA in the germline V gene. V gave up 5 bases and J gave up 8 bases, with 20 bases separating them. This CDR3 has 15 residues. The DNA for the CDR3 is TGTGCCAGCAGCCCGCCCCCGGACTCGCTGTCTACGCAGTATTTT. Residues: CASSPPPDSLSTQYF.

This chain uses TRBV7-2 with TRBJ2-7, with D uncertain. Looked up from germline, CDR1 is SGHTA and CDR2 is FQGNSA. The V gene lost 1 base and the J gene lost 0 bases, with 13 bases spanning the gap. CDR3 size: 16 residues. This chain's CDR3 is CASSLGLTLSSYEQYF. CDR3 in DNA: TGTGCCAGCAGCTTAGGCTTGACTCTAAGCTCCTACGAGCAGTACTTC.

V usage is TRBV2 and J usage is TRBJ2-7, with 10 positions matching TRBD2. CDR1 and CDR2 (germline): SNHLY, FYNNEI. The CDR3 consists of 14 residues. After removal of 7 bases from V and 3 bases from J, the junction contained 6 bases not matched to a gene. The CDR3 loop is CASILGLAVYEQYF. The CDR3 coding sequence is TGTGCCAGCATCCTAGGACTAGCGGTCTACGAGCAGTACTTC.